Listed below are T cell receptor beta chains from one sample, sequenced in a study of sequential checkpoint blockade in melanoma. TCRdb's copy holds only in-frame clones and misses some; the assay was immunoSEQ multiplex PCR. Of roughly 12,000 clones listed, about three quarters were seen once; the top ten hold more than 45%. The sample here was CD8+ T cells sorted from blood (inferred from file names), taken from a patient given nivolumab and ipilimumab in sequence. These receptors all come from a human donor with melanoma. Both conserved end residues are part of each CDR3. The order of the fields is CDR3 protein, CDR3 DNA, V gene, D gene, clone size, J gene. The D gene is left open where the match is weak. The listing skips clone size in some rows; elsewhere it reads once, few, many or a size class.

CDR3 protein: CASSLVTSGGSSYNEQFF; CDR3 DNA: TGTGCCAGCAGCTTAGTCACTAGCGGGGGTAGCTCCTACAATGAGCAGTTCTTC; V gene: TRBV11-3; D gene: TRBD2; clone size: once; J gene: TRBJ2-1
CDR3 protein: CATRVAGDNEQFF; CDR3 DNA: TGTGCCACCCGGGTAGCGGGGGACAATGAGCAGTTCTTC; V gene: TRBV27; D gene: TRBD2; clone size: -; J gene: TRBJ2-1
CDR3 protein: CASSSSGVFEQYF; CDR3 DNA: TGTGCCAGCAGCTCGTCCGGGGTGTTCGAGCAGTACTTC; V gene: TRBV7-9; D gene: -; clone size: -; J gene: TRBJ2-7
CDR3 protein: CASSSGVETDTQYF; CDR3 DNA: TGTGCCAGCAGCTCGGGGGTCGAAACAGATACGCAGTATTTT; V gene: TRBV6-1; D gene: -; clone size: few; J gene: TRBJ2-3
CDR3 protein: CSVEERANTGELFF; CDR3 DNA: TGCAGCGTTGAAGAGCGGGCTAACACCGGGGAGCTGTTTTTT; V gene: TRBV29-1; D gene: -; clone size: -; J gene: TRBJ2-2
CDR3 protein: CASSSVSAGKTYGYTF; CDR3 DNA: TGTGCCAGCAGCAGCGTATCTGCTGGAAAGACCTATGGCTACACCTTC; V gene: TRBV11-1; D gene: -; clone size: -; J gene: TRBJ1-2
CDR3 protein: CAAGQGSYEQYF; CDR3 DNA: TGTGCCGCCGGACAGGGCTCCTACGAGCAGTACTTC; V gene: TRBV19; D gene: TRBD1; clone size: -; J gene: TRBJ2-7
CDR3 protein: CASSPPGGSYEQYF; CDR3 DNA: TGTGCCAGCTCACCACCAGGGGGATCCTACGAGCAGTACTTC; V gene: TRBV18; D gene: -; clone size: -; J gene: TRBJ2-7
CDR3 protein: CASSFSGNTEAFF; CDR3 DNA: TGTGCCAGCAGCTTTTCGGGGAACACTGAAGCTTTCTTT; V gene: TRBV11-2; D gene: -; clone size: medium-sized; J gene: TRBJ1-1
CDR3 protein: CASSERRIRDSGANVLTF; CDR3 DNA: TGTGCCAGCAGTGAACGCCGGATCAGGGACTCTGGGGCCAACGTCCTGACTTTC; V gene: TRBV25-1; D gene: -; clone size: -; J gene: TRBJ2-6
CDR3 protein: CASSRGAGGGTGELFF; CDR3 DNA: TGTGCCAGCAGCCGAGGGGCGGGAGGGGGCACCGGGGAGCTGTTTTTT; V gene: TRBV7-6; D gene: TRBD2; clone size: -; J gene: TRBJ2-2
CDR3 protein: CASSITGGNTDTQYF; CDR3 DNA: TGTGCCAGTAGTATAACAGGGGGAAACACAGATACGCAGTATTTT; V gene: TRBV19; D gene: TRBD1; clone size: -; J gene: TRBJ2-3
CDR3 protein: CASTRRALVNEKLFF; CDR3 DNA: TGTGCCAGCACCCGGAGGGCCTTAGTAAATGAAAAACTGTTTTTT; V gene: TRBV6-5; D gene: -; clone size: -; J gene: TRBJ1-4
CDR3 protein: CASSPGTSIIQYF; CDR3 DNA: TGTGCCAGCAGTCCCGGGACAAGCATTATTCAGTACTTC; V gene: TRBV27; D gene: -; clone size: -; J gene: TRBJ2-4
CDR3 protein: CASSQTYAGTGGLGNQPQHF; CDR3 DNA: TGTGCCAGCAGCCAAACCTACGCCGGGACAGGGGGACTGGGCAATCAGCCCCAGCATTTT; V gene: TRBV16; D gene: TRBD1; clone size: -; J gene: TRBJ1-5
CDR3 protein: CASSSSTESNEQFF; CDR3 DNA: TGTGCCAGCAGCTCCTCAACAGAGAGCAATGAGCAGTTCTTC; V gene: TRBV7-3; D gene: -; clone size: -; J gene: TRBJ2-1
CDR3 protein: CASGGDRINLTEAFF; CDR3 DNA: TGTGCCAGCGGGGGGGACAGGATCAACCTCACTGAAGCTTTCTTT; V gene: TRBV2; D gene: TRBD1; clone size: -; J gene: TRBJ1-1
CDR3 protein: CASSSPQGMELNTGELFF; CDR3 DNA: TGTGCCAGCAGCTCCCCCCAGGGGATGGAATTAAACACCGGGGAGCTGTTTTTT; V gene: TRBV7-8; D gene: -; clone size: -; J gene: TRBJ2-2
CDR3 protein: CASSVDVGGTEAFF; CDR3 DNA: TGTGCCAGCAGCGTAGACGTGGGGGGCACTGAAGCTTTCTTT; V gene: TRBV9; D gene: -; clone size: -; J gene: TRBJ1-1
CDR3 protein: CASSGRTSFGEQYF; CDR3 DNA: TGTGCCAGCAGCGGGCGGACTAGCTTCGGCGAGCAGTACTTC; V gene: TRBV9; D gene: TRBD2; clone size: -; J gene: TRBJ2-7
CDR3 protein: CATLPGPGGYEQYF; CDR3 DNA: TGTGCCACCCTCCCGGGTCCAGGGGGGTACGAGCAGTACTTC; V gene: TRBV5-4; D gene: -; clone size: -; J gene: TRBJ2-7
CDR3 protein: CASSFHSTIAGSGYEQYF; CDR3 DNA: TGTGCCAGCAGTTTCCATTCTACTATAGCGGGGTCCGGGTACGAGCAGTACTTC; V gene: TRBV27; D gene: TRBD2; clone size: once; J gene: TRBJ2-7
CDR3 protein: CSVVFREEETQYF; CDR3 DNA: TGCAGCGTTGTCTTCCGGGAAGAAGAGACCCAGTACTTC; V gene: TRBV29-1; D gene: -; clone size: -; J gene: TRBJ2-5
CDR3 protein: CASSDSGDSNSKQFF; CDR3 DNA: TGTGCCAGCAGTGACTCGGGGGACTCAAACTCTAAGCAGTTCTTC; V gene: TRBV6-4; D gene: -; clone size: -; J gene: TRBJ2-1
CDR3 protein: CASSFRGPTNEKLFF; CDR3 DNA: TGTGCCAGCAGTTTCAGGGGGCCCACTAATGAAAAACTGTTTTTT; V gene: TRBV28; D gene: TRBD1; clone size: -; J gene: TRBJ1-4
CDR3 protein: CASSLATGTSSYNEQFF; CDR3 DNA: TGCGCCAGCAGCTTGGCCACCGGGACTAGTAGTTACAATGAGCAGTTCTTC; V gene: TRBV5-1; D gene: TRBD2; clone size: -; J gene: TRBJ2-1
CDR3 protein: CASSQGWADYNEQFF; CDR3 DNA: TGCGCCAGCAGCCAAGGGTGGGCAGACTACAATGAGCAGTTCTTC; V gene: TRBV4-3; D gene: -; clone size: few; J gene: TRBJ2-1
CDR3 protein: CASSLRSGQGLSNTEAFF; CDR3 DNA: TGTGCCAGCAGCTTAAGGTCGGGACAGGGGCTTTCGAACACTGAAGCTTTCTTT; V gene: TRBV7-6; D gene: TRBD1; clone size: -; J gene: TRBJ1-1
CDR3 protein: CASSPPGTLTLTEAFF; CDR3 DNA: TGTGCCAGCAGCCCACCCGGGACACTTACCCTAACTGAAGCTTTCTTT; V gene: TRBV7-7; D gene: -; clone size: -; J gene: TRBJ1-1
CDR3 protein: CSVESPGFYEQYF; CDR3 DNA: TGCAGCGTTGAATCCCCGGGATTCTACGAGCAGTACTTC; V gene: TRBV29-1; D gene: -; clone size: -; J gene: TRBJ2-7
CDR3 protein: CASSVRGLSTDTQYF; CDR3 DNA: TGTGCCAGCAGCGTGAGAGGACTGAGCACAGATACGCAGTATTTT; V gene: TRBV9; D gene: -; clone size: -; J gene: TRBJ2-3
CDR3 protein: CASSDSPTSPLHF; CDR3 DNA: TGTGCCAGCAGTGACTCCCCCACATCACCCCTCCACTTT; V gene: TRBV6-4; D gene: -; clone size: -; J gene: TRBJ1-6
CDR3 protein: CASSFRDRGANEKLFF; CDR3 DNA: TGTGCCAGCAGTTTTCGGGACAGGGGGGCTAATGAAAAACTGTTTTTT; V gene: TRBV28; D gene: TRBD1; clone size: once; J gene: TRBJ1-4
CDR3 protein: CASSSQYRDSRNYGYTF; CDR3 DNA: TGTGCCAGCAGCTCGCAATACCGGGACAGTCGAAACTATGGCTACACCTTC; V gene: TRBV5-6; D gene: TRBD1; clone size: -; J gene: TRBJ1-2
CDR3 protein: CASSLDGWLFETQYF; CDR3 DNA: TGTGCCAGCAGCTTAGATGGTTGGCTCTTCGAGACCCAGTACTTC; V gene: TRBV11-2; D gene: -; clone size: -; J gene: TRBJ2-5
CDR3 protein: CASSLSGTAYEQYF; CDR3 DNA: TGTGCCAGCAGTCTGTCCGGGACAGCGTACGAGCAGTACTTC; V gene: TRBV6-1; D gene: TRBD1; clone size: -; J gene: TRBJ2-7
CDR3 protein: CASSSDRAGTETQYF; CDR3 DNA: TGTGCCAGCAGCTCGGACAGGGCCGGAACGGAGACCCAGTACTTC; V gene: TRBV11-2; D gene: TRBD1; clone size: -; J gene: TRBJ2-5
CDR3 protein: CASSEVLRTGVNEQYF; CDR3 DNA: TGTGCCAGCAGTGAGGTTCTAAGGACAGGGGTGAACGAGCAGTACTTC; V gene: TRBV6-1; D gene: TRBD1; clone size: -; J gene: TRBJ2-7
CDR3 protein: CASSHRGGTYEQYF; CDR3 DNA: TGCGCCAGCAGCCATCGCGGGGGAACCTACGAGCAGTACTTC; V gene: TRBV4-1; D gene: TRBD2; clone size: -; J gene: TRBJ2-7
CDR3 protein: CASSLTETGGKYEQYF; CDR3 DNA: TGTGCCAGCAGTTTAACCGAGACAGGGGGCAAGTACGAGCAGTACTTC; V gene: TRBV27; D gene: TRBD1; clone size: -; J gene: TRBJ2-7
CDR3 protein: CASSYYGQGLHF; CDR3 DNA: TGTGCCAGCAGTTACTACGGACAGGGATTGCATTTT; V gene: TRBV6-5; D gene: TRBD1; clone size: -; J gene: TRBJ1-5
CDR3 protein: CASSWGRGSYEQYF; CDR3 DNA: TGTGCCAGCAGTTGGGGGAGGGGTTCCTACGAGCAGTACTTC; V gene: TRBV27; D gene: TRBD2; clone size: -; J gene: TRBJ2-7
CDR3 protein: CATRDWGQSYGQYF; CDR3 DNA: TGTGCCACAAGGGACTGGGGACAGTCCTACGGGCAGTACTTC; V gene: TRBV5-4; D gene: -; clone size: -; J gene: TRBJ2-7
CDR3 protein: CASSTLAGGYYEQYF; CDR3 DNA: TGCGCCAGCAGTACGCTAGCGGGGGGATACTACGAGCAGTACTTC; V gene: TRBV4-1; D gene: TRBD2; clone size: -; J gene: TRBJ2-7
CDR3 protein: CASSPRQGEETQYF; CDR3 DNA: TGTGCCAGCAGCCCTCGACAGGGCGAGGAGACCCAGTACTTC; V gene: TRBV9; D gene: TRBD1; clone size: -; J gene: TRBJ2-5
CDR3 protein: CSVVGTGGRTDTQYF; CDR3 DNA: TGCAGCGTTGTTGGGACAGGGGGGAGGACAGATACGCAGTATTTT; V gene: TRBV29-1; D gene: TRBD1; clone size: -; J gene: TRBJ2-3
CDR3 protein: CASRTLPGAGGPSYNEQFF; CDR3 DNA: TGTGCCAGTAGGACCCTCCCTGGAGCGGGGGGACCCTCCTACAATGAGCAGTTCTTC; V gene: TRBV19; D gene: TRBD2; clone size: few; J gene: TRBJ2-1
CDR3 protein: CAWSVVWSTEYTLQETQYF; CDR3 DNA: TGTGCCTGGAGTGTAGTTTGGTCGACGGAGTATACCCTACAAGAGACCCAGTACTTC; V gene: TRBV30; D gene: -; clone size: -; J gene: TRBJ2-5